This passage covers 32 T cell receptor beta chains from one sample sequenced in a study of T cell responses to AZD1222 COVID-19 vaccine. Profiled with immunoSEQ multiplex PCR; TCRdb holds only in-frame clones, not every one. The table records tens of thousands of clones, less than 95% of them present only once. Source: peripheral blood, taken 28 days after the second AZD1222 dose. These receptors all stem from an adult who received the AZD1222 COVID-19 vaccine.

Concerning this clone: The sample contains more than one DNA sequence encoding this CDR3. The chain links TRBV9 to TRBJ1-6; D is possibly TRBD1 (6 bases). CDR1 SGDLS and CDR2 YYNGEE come from the germline V gene. The CDR3 contains 15 residues. Trimming took 0 bases from V and 7 from J, leaving 11 bases between them. The CDR3 nucleotides are TGTGCCAGCAGCGTAGAGGGGGGGCTGAATTCACCCCTCCACTTT. Translated: CASSVEGGLNSPLHF.

V gene TRBV19 combines with J gene TRBJ1-5; TRBD1 aligns across 8 bases. With V trimmed by 4 bases and J by 7 bases, 6 bases remained unmatched. CDR3 size: 14 residues. Germline V gene sequence: CDR1 LNHDA, CDR2 SQIVND (reference sequence). The CDR3 DNA is TGTGCCAGTAGTAATGGACAGGGTCGGCAGCCCCAGCATTTT. Amino acid sequence: CASSNGQGRQPQHF. Combining the CDR3 with reference TRBV19 and TRBJ1-5 gives the whole variable domain DGGITQSPKYLFRKEGQNVTLSCEQNLNHDAMYWYRQDPGQGLRLIYYSQIVNDFQKGDIAEGYSVSREKKESFPLTVTSAQKNPTAFYLCASSNGQGRQPQHFGDGTRLSIL.

This chain uses TRBV2 with TRBJ1-2; 9 bases are a match to TRBD1. This CDR3 spans 13 amino acids. Germline V gene lookup returns CDR1 SNHLY and CDR2 FYNNEI. V shed 11 bases and J 7 bases; nucleotides not matched to a gene: 11. The CDR3 loop reads CAEGGQGQIGYTF. Here the CDR3 DNA reads TGTGCCGAGGGGGGACAGGGACAAATTGGCTACACCTTC.

In its sample, this clone was seen once. The gene calls are TRBV18 and TRBJ1-5, with a weak D call TRBD1 (6 bases). Per germline, CDR1 KGHSH and CDR2 LQKENI. Between the trimmed V and J ends, which lost 3 bases and 3 bases, there was a span of 9 bases. The CDR3 is 14 residues long. CDR3 sequence reads: CASSPTGTNQPQHF. CDR3 DNA: TGTGCCAGCTCACCGACAGGAACCAATCAGCCCCAGCATTTT.

The rearrangement links TRBV5-1 to TRBJ2-7; 12 bases are a match to TRBD1. CDR1 is SGHRS and CDR2 is YFSETQ in the germline V gene. CDR3 size: 15 residues. The trim removed 2 bases at V and 7 bases at J, leaving 7 bases unmatched. The chain's CDR3 is CASSFTGTGGGEQYF. Here the CDR3 DNA reads TGCGCCAGCAGCTTTACCGGGACAGGGGGCGGTGAGCAGTACTTC.

The genes are TRBV20-1 and TRBJ2-7; 12 bases fit TRBD2. CDR3 length equals 15 residues. J gave up 1 base and V 3 bases, and 4 bases lay outside the gene matches. CDR1 is DFQATT, CDR2 SNEGSKA, per germline (reference sequence). The CDR3 reads CSASPLAGGSYEQYF. In DNA form, the CDR3 reads TGCAGTGCTAGTCCCCTAGCGGGAGGGTCCTACGAGCAGTACTTC.

V gene TRBV3-1 (or the pseudogene TRBV3-2) combines with J gene TRBJ2-3, with D perhaps matching TRBD2 (5 bases). CDR1 LGHDT and CDR2 YNNKEL come from the germline V gene (reference sequence). Trimming shortened V by 1 base and J by 0 bases, and 5 bases separated the two germline ends. The CDR3 length is 14 residues. CDR3 region: CASSQAGSTDTQYF. CDR3 nucleotide sequence: TGTGCCAGCAGCCAAGCGGGGAGCACAGATACGCAGTATTTT.

The rearrangement uses TRBV6-5 and TRBJ1-2; the D gene is possibly TRBD1 (5 bases). CDR1 is MNHEY, CDR2 SVGAGI, per germline. Trimming pared 5 bases from V and 5 bases from J, leaving 12 bases between. The CDR3 length is 13 residues. This CDR3 is CASSPGGVYGYTF. Written as DNA, the CDR3 is TGTGCCAGCAGTCCGGGAGGGGTATATGGCTACACCTTC.

The rearrangement joins TRBV7-3 to TRBJ2-2; TRBD1 aligns across 8 bases. The V and J ends lost 4 bases and 2 bases, in that order; junction bases with no gene match: 3. The length of the CDR3 is 15 residues. Germline CDR1 reads SGHTA; CDR2 reads FQGTGA. CDR3 loop: CASSSQGANTGELFF. For the CDR3, the DNA is TGTGCCAGCAGCTCTCAGGGGGCAAACACCGGGGAGCTGTTTTTT.

The chain joins TRBV7-9 to TRBJ2-1; D perhaps matches TRBD2 (6 bases). V was clipped by 5 bases and J by 0 bases, with 8 bases between them. Germline assignment: CDR1 SEHNR and CDR2 FQNEAQ (reference sequence). This CDR3 is 14 amino acids long. The CDR3 here is CASSGGNSYNEQFF. The CDR3 DNA sequence: TGTGCCAGCAGCGGAGGGAACTCCTACAATGAGCAGTTCTTC.

On this clone itself: The sample holds other DNA sequences that translate to the same CDR3. CDR3 sequence: CASSLAGTGELFF. CDR3 nucleotide sequence: TGTGCCAGCAGCTTAGCCGGCACCGGGGAGCTGTTTTTT. The chain has TRBV7-9 and TRBJ2-2; D remains unclear. This CDR3 contains 13 residues. V lost 0 bases and J lost 4, with 3 bases in between. Per germline, CDR1 SEHNR and CDR2 FQNEAQ (reference sequence).

The V gene is TRBV19, the J gene TRBJ2-5; unclear D gene. CDR1 LNHDA and CDR2 SQIVND come from the germline V gene (reference sequence). Trimming took 5 bases from V and 4 from J, leaving 11 bases between them. This CDR3 spans 13 amino acids. For the CDR3, the DNA is TGTGCCAGTAGTGCGGATCCAGGAGAGACCCAGTACTTC. This translates into CASSADPGETQYF.

The chain carries TRBV30 and TRBJ2-3, with D possibly matching TRBD1 (6 bases). The V and J ends lost 2 bases and 5 bases respectively, with 11 bases between them. The CDR3 is 13 amino acids. CDR1 is GTSNPN and CDR2 is SVGIG in the germline V gene (reference sequence). Here the CDR3 reads CAWSRDIVDTQYF. The CDR3 region has the DNA TGTGCCTGGAGTAGGGACATCGTAGATACGCAGTATTTT.

The gene calls are TRBV28 and TRBJ1-5; D is uncertain. Germline V gives CDR1 MDHEN, CDR2 SYDVKM. The V end lost 3 bases, the J end lost 4 bases, and 10 bases lay between the germline ends. This CDR3 is built from 14 residues. CDR3 loop: CASSFRHFNQPQHF. DNA for the CDR3: TGTGCCAGCAGTTTTAGACACTTTAATCAGCCCCAGCATTTT.

The chain joins TRBV19 to TRBJ2-7; 11 bases line up with TRBD2. The germline gives CDR1 LNHDA, CDR2 SQIVND (reference sequence). The CDR3 runs 17 residues. J gave up 4 bases and V 4 bases, and 12 bases lay outside the gene matches. This chain's CDR3 is CASSKISGTSGFYEQYF. The CDR3 DNA sequence: TGTGCCAGTAGTAAAATCTCCGGGACTAGCGGATTTTACGAGCAGTACTTC.

The chain employs TRBV23-1 and TRBJ1-5; 9 bases are shared with TRBD1. TRBV23-1 counts as an open reading frame of uncertain function. The CDR3 totals 18 residues. V dropped 0 bases and J dropped 1; count of bases not matched to a gene: 7. CDR3 loop: CASSQSAPGTGSNQPQHF. Written as DNA, the CDR3 is TGCGCCAGCAGTCAATCTGCCCCCGGGACAGGGAGCAATCAGCCCCAGCATTTT.

The chain combines TRBV29-1 with TRBJ2-1; 10 bases are shared with TRBD2. CDR3 length: 14 amino acids. CDR1 and CDR2 (germline): SQVTM, ANQGSEA. The J segment lost 4 bases and the V segment lost 5 bases, leaving 5 bases of the junction unmatched. The CDR3 protein is CSVPLAGLYNEQFF. DNA of the CDR3: TGCAGCGTTCCACTAGCGGGACTATACAATGAGCAGTTCTTC.

This chain connects TRBV28 to TRBJ2-3; TRBD2 agrees at 7 bases. Germline lookup yields CDR1 MDHEN and CDR2 SYDVKM. The CDR3 is 16 residues long. Trimming at V came to 5 bases and at J to 0 bases, leaving 8 bases not matched to a gene. The CDR3 region has the DNA TGTGCCAGCAGTCCCGTGGGGGGGAGAAGCACAGATACGCAGTATTTT. Residues: CASSPVGGRSTDTQYF. The full variable domain, with the rest looked up from reference TRBV28 and TRBJ2-3, is DVKVTQSSRYLVKRTGEKVFLECVQDMDHENMFWYRQDPGLGLRLIYFSYDVKMKEKGDIPEGYSVSREKKERFSLILESASTNQTSMYLCASSPVGGRSTDTQYFGPGTRLTVL.

CDR3 sequence: CAISGPAGGPGEQFF. CDR3 bases: TGTGCCATCAGTGGGCCGGCGGGAGGGCCTGGGGAGCAGTTCTTC. This chain links TRBV10-3 with TRBJ2-1; TRBD2 matches 9 bases. Germline CDR1 is ENHRY and CDR2 is SYGVKD. The CDR3 runs to 15 residues. Unmatched junction bases numbered 11, after V lost 4 bases and J lost 10 bases.

The chain joins TRBV7-9 to TRBJ2-2; the D is unclear. V was pared by 1 base and J by 0 bases, with 6 bases between. Germline assignment: CDR1 SEHNR and CDR2 FQNEAQ (reference sequence). This CDR3 region has 15 residues. CDR3: CASSLVGPNTGELFF. The DNA of the CDR3 is TGTGCCAGCAGCTTAGTCGGGCCGAACACCGGGGAGCTGTTTTTT.

This clone was seen just once. The gene calls are TRBV6-5 and TRBJ2-7; TRBD2 aligns across 8 bases. Germline lookup yields CDR1 MNHEY and CDR2 SVGAGI. The CDR3 extends over 15 amino acids. V shed 2 bases and J 5 bases; nucleotides not matched to a gene: 8. The CDR3 region is CASSYSSGERDEQYF. CDR3 sequence (DNA): TGTGCCAGCAGTTACAGTAGCGGGGAAAGGGACGAGCAGTACTTC.

J is TRBJ2-7 and V is TRBV7-2; no reliable D call. The V gene lost 6 bases and the J gene lost 0 bases, with 12 bases spanning the gap. Per germline, CDR1 SGHTA and CDR2 FQGNSA. This CDR3 has 14 amino acids. Here the CDR3 DNA reads TGTGCCAGCAGTAGGGCCCAGGTCTCCTACGAGCAGTACTTC. It translates to CASSRAQVSYEQYF.

The chain links TRBV9 to TRBJ2-1; 11 bases align to TRBD2. CDR1 and CDR2 (germline): SGDLS, YYNGEE. CDR3 length: 17 residues. J lost 8 bases, V lost 0 bases, and 10 bases had no gene match. The CDR3: CASSVGGSGRAVDEQFF. The CDR3 DNA reads as TGTGCCAGCAGCGTAGGTGGTAGCGGGAGGGCCGTGGATGAGCAGTTCTTC.

The chain has TRBV7-6 and TRBJ2-5; D remains unclear. The CDR3 totals 14 residues. Germline CDR1 is SGHVS and CDR2 is FNYEAQ. V was clipped by 5 bases and J by 4 bases, with 14 bases between them. The CDR3 loop reads CASSVYSIVETQYF. CDR3 nucleotide sequence: TGTGCCAGCAGCGTCTACAGCATCGTAGAGACCCAGTACTTC.

This sequence joins TRBV24-1 and TRBJ2-2; D is unclear. The CDR3 runs to 14 residues. CDR1 is KGHDR, CDR2 SFDVKD, per germline. The germline V and J ends were trimmed by 7 bases and 4 bases, with 12 bases remaining between them. The chain's CDR3 is CATSRALPTGELFF. As DNA, the CDR3 is TGTGCCACCAGCCGGGCCCTACCCACCGGGGAGCTGTTTTTT.

The V and J genes are TRBV7-3 and TRBJ2-1; 10 positions match TRBD2. V shed 3 bases and J 3 bases; nucleotides not matched to a gene: 2. The CDR3 covers 15 residues. Germline V gives CDR1 SGHTA, CDR2 FQGTGA. CDR3 coding DNA: TGTGCCAGCAGCTTCAGGACTAGCGGCTACAATGAGCAGTTCTTC. This encodes CASSFRTSGYNEQFF.

This clone was seen only once. The CDR3 bases are TGTGCCAGCAGCACCCAGTCGAACACTGAAGCTTTCTTT. Residues: CASSTQSNTEAFF. This rearrangement joins TRBV7-2 to TRBJ1-1; D gene uncertain. This CDR3 has 13 amino acids. The germline V gene encodes CDR1 SGHTA and CDR2 FQGNSA. V was pared by 5 bases and J by 1 base, with 8 bases between.

The genes are TRBV12-3 or TRBV12-4 and TRBJ1-2; D is uncertain. V was clipped by 5 bases and J by 1 base, with 5 bases between them. This CDR3 has 12 amino acids. CDR3 sequence: CASSPHNYGYTF. The CDR3 bases are TGTGCCAGCAGTCCACATAACTATGGCTACACCTTC.

This clone came up once. The J gene is TRBJ1-3, the V gene TRBV28; D may be TRBD1 (6 bases). V was trimmed by 4 bases and J by 2 bases, leaving 12 bases between them. CDR1 and CDR2 (germline): MDHEN, SYDVKM. This CDR3 spans 15 amino acids. The CDR3 DNA sequence: TGTGCCAGCAGTTCATACGGGACAACTGGAAACACCATATATTTT. Amino acids: CASSSYGTTGNTIYF.

The chain joins TRBV10-1 to TRBJ2-7; perhaps TRBD1 as D (6 bases). Germline V gives CDR1 WNHNN, CDR2 SYGVQD (reference sequence). V was clipped by 2 bases and J by 6 bases, with 11 bases between them. This CDR3 comprises 13 residues. CDR3 loop: CASSEDRLGEQYF. DNA of the CDR3: TGCGCCAGCAGTGAGGACAGGTTAGGCGAGCAGTACTTC.

The sample holds one count of this clone. This rearrangement joins TRBV6-2 or TRBV6-3 to TRBJ2-7; 9 bases are a match to TRBD2. Germline lookup yields CDR1 MNHEY and CDR2 SVGEGT. Losses at the gene ends were 2 bases for V and 4 bases for J; bases not matched to a gene: 6. The CDR3 is 15 amino acids. CDR3 region: CASSYGVAGAYEQYF. The CDR3 region has the DNA TGTGCCAGCAGTTACGGGGTAGCGGGAGCATACGAGCAGTACTTC.

This rearrangement joins TRBV5-1 to TRBJ2-7, with D perhaps being TRBD1 or TRBD2 (5 bases each). CDR1 is SGHRS and CDR2 is YFSETQ in the germline V gene. V lost 4 bases to trimming and J lost 4 bases, with 18 bases between them. This CDR3 region has 15 residues. The chain's CDR3 is CASSPRAGRGYEQYF. In nucleotides, the CDR3 is TGCGCCAGCAGCCCCAGGGCGGGTAGGGGATACGAGCAGTACTTC.